This T cell receptor beta chain was recovered during a study of blood T cell repertoires in COVID-19. As handled by the study authors: Quantification of nucleated cells was approximated via reference gene primer amplification. The method was immunoSEQ multiplex PCR; TCRdb's version includes in-frame clones alone and lacks a portion of them. The D gene and trimming were derived from the DNA, and the V and J assignments and clone size from that table. This table holds some 120,000 clones, about four fifths found once. Germline values: CDR1 SNHLY, CDR2 FYNNEI. The CDR3 has 11 residues. V lost 4 bases and J lost 10, with 8 bases in between.

The sample comprised peripheral blood. This receptor was identified in a woman in her fifties or sixties with acute or convalescent COVID-19. This chain joins TRBV2 and TRBJ2-1; a possible D gene is TRBD2 (6 bases). Here the CDR3 reads CASSVLAEQFF. The DNA for the CDR3 is TGTGCCAGCAGTGTGCTAGCGGAGCAGTTCTTC.